The 21 T cell receptor beta chains below all came from one sample that was sequenced in a study of monozygotic twins with inflammatory bowel disease. TCRdb reprocessed the 5' RACE reads and reports one entry per CDR3 protein, with no DNA. The sample data list approximately 330,000 distinct CDR3 sequences. Sequenced: blood. The origin of the receptors is a human donor with ulcerative colitis or Crohn's disease, or a healthy co-twin of an affected twin (not recorded which).

This chain links TRBV7-9 with TRBJ1-1; TCRdb lists TRBD1, though no DNA is available to test this call. Germline CDR1 reads SEHNR; CDR2 reads FQNEAQ (reference sequence). This CDR3 region has 12 residues. This CDR3 is CASSTGVTEAFF.

The J gene is TRBJ1-1, the V gene TRBV5-5. The germline CDR1 and CDR2 sequences are SGHKS and YYEKEE (reference sequence). CDR3 length: 16 residues. The CDR3 here is CASSSKGGFMNTEAFF.

V is TRBV5-6 and J is TRBJ1-5; TCRdb designates TRBD1, a call that cannot be tested without DNA. CDR1 SGHDT and CDR2 YYEEEE come from the germline V gene. The CDR3 sequence is 14 residues long. CDR3 in amino acids: CASSWGQGVEPQHF.

CDR3 region: CSVDVGEDQPQHF. The rearrangement links TRBV29-1 to TRBJ1-5. Germline V lookup: CDR1 SQVTM, CDR2 ANQGSEA. The length of the CDR3 is 13 residues.

The V and J genes are TRBV4-3 and TRBJ2-3; TCRdb outputs TRBD2, but without DNA this stays unchecked. The V gene's germline CDR1 is LGHNA and CDR2 YSLEER. The CDR3 totals 17 residues. CDR3 protein: CASSQASGGRFTDTQYF.

The chain employs TRBV3-1 and TRBJ2-3. Germline lookup yields CDR1 LGHDT and CDR2 YNNKEL (reference sequence). CDR3 size: 13 residues. The CDR3 sequence is CASDKGNTDTQYF.

The rearrangement links TRBV5-1 to TRBJ2-1; without DNA, the TCRdb call of TRBD2 cannot be checked. Germline loops: CDR1 SGHRS, CDR2 YFSETQ. The CDR3 has 15 amino acids. CDR3 residues: CASSAGTSRNNEQFF.

The CDR3 reads CASRSSFADTQYF. The chain recombines TRBV11-2 with TRBJ2-3. Germline V lookup: CDR1 SGHAT, CDR2 FQNNGV. CDR3 length: 13 residues.

This chain links TRBV25-1 with TRBJ2-7; TCRdb outputs TRBD1, but without DNA this stays unchecked. Germline V gene lookup returns CDR1 MGHDK and CDR2 SYGVNS. CDR3 length: 12 residues. This CDR3 is CASKSGDYEQYF.

The rearrangement uses TRBV4-1 and TRBJ2-1; the D call of TRBD1 rests on TCRdb alone, since no DNA is present to check it. Germline V gives CDR1 MGHRA, CDR2 YSYEKL. CDR3 length equals 13 residues. CDR3 residues: CASSQAGSDEQFF.

This chain uses TRBV20-1 with TRBJ2-1; lacking DNA, the TRBD2 call made by TCRdb goes unchecked. Germline V gene sequence: CDR1 DFQATT, CDR2 SNEGSKA (reference sequence). The CDR3 has 14 amino acids. The CDR3 loop is CSARKAGGPYEQFF.

The chain uses TRBV3-1 and TRBJ2-7; lacking DNA, the TRBD2 call made by TCRdb goes unchecked. There are 14 residues in the CDR3. Germline CDR1 and CDR2: LGHDT and YNNKEL (reference sequence). The CDR3 protein is CASSPGGAGYEQYF.

The V gene is TRBV7-8, the J gene TRBJ2-1; lacking DNA, the TRBD1 call made by TCRdb goes unchecked. The CDR3 is 14 residues long. Germline V gene data show CDR1 as SGHVS and CDR2 as FQNEAQ. This CDR3 is CASSLGRGTNEQFF.

The chain couples TRBV18 to TRBJ2-1. CDR3 length: 16 residues. CDR1 and CDR2 from the germline V gene are KGHSH and LQKENI. The chain's CDR3 is CASSPRDGSSYNEQFF.

The gene calls are TRBV20-1 and TRBJ2-3; no DNA is available, so the TRBD2 call from TCRdb remains unchecked. The CDR3 has 15 residues. Germline-derived CDR1 and CDR2 are DFQATT and SNEGSKA (reference sequence). The CDR3 protein is CSATNLAGRADTQYF.

The V call is TRBV6-1, the J call TRBJ1-2; absent DNA, TCRdb's TRBD1 call cannot be checked. Germline assignment: CDR1 MNHNS and CDR2 SASEGT. The CDR3 runs to 15 residues. The CDR3 region is CASSEQPGQPYGYTF.

The V call is TRBV3-1, the J call TRBJ1-5; without DNA, the TCRdb call of TRBD1 cannot be checked. Germline-derived CDR1 and CDR2 are LGHDT and YNNKEL (reference sequence). The CDR3 sequence is 16 residues long. CDR3 residues: CASSQAGTGNNQPQHF.

V is TRBV11-2 and J is TRBJ2-2. This CDR3 spans 13 amino acids. CDR1 and CDR2 (germline): SGHAT, FQNNGV. CDR3 sequence: CASSPLGVGELFF.

The chain joins TRBV5-5 to TRBJ2-1. This CDR3 contains 13 residues. CDR1 and CDR2 (germline): SGHKS, YYEKEE (reference sequence). CDR3 residues: CASSRTRNNEQFF. Using reference TRBV5-5 and TRBJ2-1 for the parts outside the CDR3, the full variable domain is DAGVTQSPTHLIKTRGQQVTLRCSPISGHKSVSWYQQVLGQGPQFIFQYYEKEERGRGNFPDRFSARQFPNYSSELNVNALLLGDSALYLCASSRTRNNEQFFGPGTRLTVL.

The V call is TRBV12-3 or TRBV12-4, the J call TRBJ1-1; checking the TCRdb D call of TRBD1 is not possible without DNA. The length of the CDR3 is 12 residues. CDR3 amino acids: CASSSGGTEAFF.

The chain is built from TRBV20-1 and TRBJ1-2; TCRdb picks TRBD1, but there is no DNA to check that call. The CDR3 runs 14 residues. Germline CDR1 reads DFQATT; CDR2 reads SNEGSKA (reference sequence). CDR3 residues: CSASATGTDYGYTF.